This passage covers 9 T cell receptor delta chains from one sample sequenced in a study of γδ T cells in repeated Plasmodium falciparum infection. Bulk repertoires came from Vgamma9/Vdelta2+ or Vdelta2-negative gammadelta T cells flow-sorted from PBMC. TCRdb re-called the multiplex PCR reads using CATT. The table records around 52,000 delta-chain clones, 1.5% to 2% of them present only once. The sample was gamma-delta T cells from blood. These TCRs come from a pool of human donors (malaria-infected and uninfected, not separated).

This clone was seen many times. TCRdb records a much larger clone's protein for this DNA, with a difference at residue 10 that likely arises from a read error; the protein given is the translation of the DNA. The J gene is TRDJ1, the V gene TRDV1; TRDD3 matches at 8 bases. V lost 1 base to trimming and J lost 4 bases; unmatched junction nucleotides: 11. The V gene's germline CDR1 is TSWWSYY and CDR2 QGS. The CDR3 spans 17 residues. DNA of the CDR3: TGTGCTCTTGGGGAACGAATACTGGGGGGTACGCGCGATAAACTCATCTTT. Residues: CALGERILGGTRDKLIF.

This clone turned up a few times. TCRdb records a much larger clone's protein for this DNA, with a difference at residue 4 that likely arises from a read error; the protein given is the translation of the DNA. This chain joins TRDV2 and TRDJ1, with 8 bases matching TRDD3. TCRdb offers no J gene call, so here the DNA was matched to germline to obtain one. The CDR3 has 23 amino acids. In germline, CDR1 is GEAIGNYY, CDR2 EKD. CDR3 nucleotide sequence: TGTGCCTGTGGCACCGGGGGCTTTTTGCTGGGGGACGCCAGGAAAAGACCCACCGATAAACTCATCTTT. This gives the protein CACGTGGFLLGDARKRPTDKLIF.

This clone was found a few times. TCRdb's listed protein matches a much larger clone and diverges from this DNA's translation at residue 16, likely through a read error; the protein shown comes from the DNA. This chain joins TRDV1 and TRDJ1, with D possibly matching TRDD3 (6 bases). The germline V and J ends were trimmed by 3 bases and 2 bases, with 34 bases remaining between them. Germline CDR1 and CDR2: TSWWSYY and QGS. This CDR3 comprises 22 residues. The CDR3: CALGDHHYFFHWAALCTDKLIF. The DNA of the CDR3 is TGTGCTCTTGGGGACCATCACTACTTCTTTCACTGGGCCGCCCTCTGTACCGATAAACTCATCTTT.

This clone has just a few counts. Translating this DNA gives a protein that differs at residue 5 from the TCRdb one, which belongs to a much larger clone; a read error is likely, and the protein shown is this translation. The rearrangement joins TRDV1 to TRDJ1, with 12 nucleotides matching TRDD3. No J gene is reported in TCRdb; it was inferred here by comparing the DNA with germline. The CDR3 is 18 residues long. Germline CDR1 reads TSWWSYY; CDR2 reads QGS. Trimming cost V 4 bases and J 7 bases; bases outside gene matches: 16. In nucleotides, the CDR3 is TGTGCTCTTGGGGGAATGCAGGAACTACTGGGGGATACCCTTAAACTCATCTTT. Amino acid sequence: CALGGMQELLGDTLKLIF.

This clone was recorded at least ten times. The protein TCRdb lists belongs to a much larger clone and differs from this DNA's translation at residue 8, which points to a read error; the protein shown is made from the DNA. The chain combines TRDV1 with TRDJ1; D gene unclear. The length of the CDR3 is 16 residues. The germline V gene has CDR1 TSWWSYY and CDR2 QGS. V was pared by 7 bases and J by 0 bases, with 18 bases between. The CDR3 DNA reads TGTGCTCTTGTAGAGCCTTTTTCTCCTTACACCGATAAACTCATCTTT. Translation gives CALVEPFSPYTDKLIF.

This clone was counted between two and nine times. This likely stems from a read error, as it lies one base from a far larger clone. Other DNA sequences in this sample translate to the same CDR3. J is TRDJ1 and V is TRDV1; TRDD3 matches at 8 bases. The J gene, absent from TCRdb, was called here by matching the DNA to germline. Germline V gene sequence: CDR1 TSWWSYY, CDR2 QGS. The CDR3 runs 21 residues. V lost 1 base, J lost 0 bases, and 19 bases stayed unmatched. CDR3 in amino acids: CALGEHLAGTGGSLYTDKLIF. The CDR3 bases are TGTGCTCTTGGGGAACACCTCGCGGGCACTGGGGGGTCCCTGTACACCGATAAACTCATCTTT.

Of note for this clone: A far larger clone is just one base off, so this is likely a read error. The sample carries other DNA sequences with the same CDR3. The chain employs TRDV1 and TRDJ1, with TRDD3 matching over 7 bases. Germline assignment: CDR1 TSWWSYY and CDR2 QGS. Germline trimming cut 2 bases from V and 1 base from J; bases unmatched to any gene: 16. This CDR3 region has 19 residues. The CDR3 coding sequence is TGTGCTCTTGGGGAAAGGATCACTAGGGGGATCCCGCCCACCGATAAACTCATCTTT. The encoded protein is CALGERITRGIPPTDKLIF.

There are many counts of this clone. A far more abundant clone sits one base away, making this likely a read error. The sample contains more than one DNA sequence encoding this CDR3. The chain couples TRDV2 to TRDJ1; 7 nucleotides agree with TRDD3. CDR3 length: 18 amino acids. Germline V gene lookup returns CDR1 GEAIGNYY and CDR2 EKD. The CDR3 region is CACDTLGLLGTHTDKLIF. DNA for the CDR3: TGTGCCTGCGACACCCTGGGTTTACTGGGGACGCACACCGATAAACTCATCTTT.

This clone was observed a handful of times. TCRdb's listed protein matches a much larger clone and diverges from this DNA's translation at residue 18, likely through a read error; the protein shown comes from the DNA. No J gene was called, and the V gene is TRDV1; TRDD3 reflects the table's D call only, with no check against the DNA. CDR3 length equals 20 residues. Germline V CDR1 and CDR2: TSWWSYY, QGS. The CDR3 nucleotides are TGTGCTCTTGGGGAAACCGGCCTTCCTACCTGGGGATACCTCACCGATAAACCCATCTTT. Translated: CALGETGLPTWGYLTDKPIF.